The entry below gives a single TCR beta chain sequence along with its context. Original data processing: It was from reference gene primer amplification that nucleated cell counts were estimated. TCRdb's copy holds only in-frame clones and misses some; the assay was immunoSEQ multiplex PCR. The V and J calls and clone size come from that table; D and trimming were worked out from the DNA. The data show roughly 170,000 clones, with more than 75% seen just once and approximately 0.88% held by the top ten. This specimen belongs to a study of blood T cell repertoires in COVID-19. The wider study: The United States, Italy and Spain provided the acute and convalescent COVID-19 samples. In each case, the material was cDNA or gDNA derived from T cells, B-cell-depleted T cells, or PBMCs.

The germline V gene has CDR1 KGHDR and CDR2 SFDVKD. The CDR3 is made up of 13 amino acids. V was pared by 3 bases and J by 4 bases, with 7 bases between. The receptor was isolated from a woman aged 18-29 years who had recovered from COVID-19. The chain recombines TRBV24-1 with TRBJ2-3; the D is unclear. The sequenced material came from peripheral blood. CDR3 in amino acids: CATSDPSSDTQYF. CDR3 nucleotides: TGTGCCACCAGTGATCCCAGTTCAGATACGCAGTATTTT.